The text below deals with one T cell receptor beta chain. This entry comes from a study of blood T cell repertoires in COVID-19. V lost 8 bases, J lost 8 bases, and 16 bases lay in between. There are 13 residues in the CDR3. The method was immunoSEQ multiplex PCR; TCRdb's version includes in-frame clones alone and lacks a portion of them. The data hold approximately 260,000 clones, with roughly 84% observed a single time. The sequence was obtained from a woman aged 45 to 65 who had been exposed to COVID-19. Material: PBMCs or T cells enriched from blood (not recorded which). The chain couples TRBV23-1 to TRBJ1-3, with a tentative D call TRBD1 (5 bases). TRBV23-1 qualifies as an ORF whose function is uncertain. CDR3 DNA: TGCGCCAGCTACAAACTCCTCAGGGACACCATATATTTT. Its protein product is CASYKLLRDTIYF.